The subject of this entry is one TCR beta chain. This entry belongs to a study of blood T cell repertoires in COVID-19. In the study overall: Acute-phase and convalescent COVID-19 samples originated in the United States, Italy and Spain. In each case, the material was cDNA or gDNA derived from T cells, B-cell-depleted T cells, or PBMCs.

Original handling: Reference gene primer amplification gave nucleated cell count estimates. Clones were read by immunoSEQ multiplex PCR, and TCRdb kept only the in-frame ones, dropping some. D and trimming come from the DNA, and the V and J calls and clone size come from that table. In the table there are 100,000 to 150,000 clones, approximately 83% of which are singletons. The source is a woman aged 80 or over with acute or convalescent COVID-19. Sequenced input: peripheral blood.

CDR3 in amino acids: CAISDEMTGANTEAFF. The CDR3 DNA is TGTGCCATCAGTGACGAAATGACAGGGGCGAACACTGAAGCTTTCTTT. The genes are TRBV10-3 and TRBJ1-1, with 8 bases matching TRBD1. The germline CDR1 and CDR2 sequences are ENHRY and SYGVKD. CDR3 length: 16 amino acids. Trimming took 3 bases from V and 1 from J; bases not matched to a gene: 7.